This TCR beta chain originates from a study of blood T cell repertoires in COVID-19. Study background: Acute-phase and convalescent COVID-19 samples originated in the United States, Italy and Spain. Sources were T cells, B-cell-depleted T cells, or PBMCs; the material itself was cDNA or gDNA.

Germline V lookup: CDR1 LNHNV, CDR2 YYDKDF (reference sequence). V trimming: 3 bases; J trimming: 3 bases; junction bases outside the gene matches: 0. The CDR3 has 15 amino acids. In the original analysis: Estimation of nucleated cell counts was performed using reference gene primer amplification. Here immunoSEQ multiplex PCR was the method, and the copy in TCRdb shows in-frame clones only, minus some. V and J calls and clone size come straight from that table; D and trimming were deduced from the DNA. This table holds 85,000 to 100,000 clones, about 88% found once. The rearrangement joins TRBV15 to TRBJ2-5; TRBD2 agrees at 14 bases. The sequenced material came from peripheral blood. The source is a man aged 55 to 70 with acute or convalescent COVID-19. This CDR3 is CATSRGLAGEETQYF. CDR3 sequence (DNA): TGTGCCACCAGCAGGGGACTAGCGGGGGAAGAGACCCAGTACTTC.